Each of the 8 T cell receptor beta chains below was sequenced from the same sample in a study of human T cells and chemical hapten exposure. TCRdb reanalysed the 5' RACE reads using MiXCR and keeps one entry per CDR3 protein. The data contain about 140,000 distinct CDR3 sequences, around 4% of them singletons. Total RNA was isolated from whole blood that had not been fractionated. The source of these receptors is a female donor in good health.

This clonotype was seen ten or more times. The chain combines TRBV27 with TRBJ2-3; 12 bases map to TRBD2. The CDR3 loop spans 16 amino acids. The J segment lost 2 bases and the V segment lost 6 bases, leaving 6 bases of the junction unmatched. The germline gives CDR1 MNHEY, CDR2 SMNVEV (reference sequence). The CDR3 loop is CASSPRLAGDTDTQYF. CDR3 sequence (DNA): TGTGCCAGCAGCCCCAGACTAGCGGGGGACACAGATACGCAGTATTTT.

The V call is TRBV7-2, the J call TRBJ2-2; 7 bases agree with TRBD2. The junction had 16 bases not matched to a gene; V was cut back by 1 base and J by 8 bases. This CDR3 is 18 amino acids long. Looked up from germline, CDR1 is SGHTA and CDR2 is FQGNSA. The CDR3 loop is CASSLVTAGIPRLGELFF. In DNA form, the CDR3 reads TGTGCCAGCAGCTTAGTTACAGCGGGGATACCTCGATTGGGGGAGCTGTTTTTT.

This clonotype has at least ten counts. The CDR3 loop is CSAQGFNQPQHF. The CDR3 bases are TGCAGCGCACAGGGATTCAATCAGCCCCAGCATTTT. The V gene is TRBV29-1, the J gene TRBJ1-5; the D gene is possibly TRBD1 (6 bases). The CDR3 extends over 12 amino acids. Germline V gene data show CDR1 as SQVTM and CDR2 as ANQGSEA. V shed 7 bases and J shed 3 bases, with 10 bases lying between them. The complete variable domain, with remaining parts taken from reference TRBV29-1 and TRBJ1-5, reads SAVISQKPSRDICQRGTSLTIQCQVDSQVTMMFWYRQQPGQSLTLIATANQGSEATYESGFVIDKFPISRPNLTFSTLTVSNMSPEDSSIYLCSAQGFNQPQHFGDGTRLSIL.

This clonotype has a count of ten or more. The CDR3 nucleotides read TGTGCCAGCAGCTTAGAGGAGGCGCCGGGTGAAGCTTTCTTT. It specifies CASSLEEAPGEAFF. The chain uses TRBV7-9 and TRBJ1-1; D not resolved. The CDR3 loop spans 14 amino acids. Germline V gene data show CDR1 as SEHNR and CDR2 as FQNEAQ (reference sequence). Trimming removed 1 base at V and 7 bases at J, with 13 bases between.

This clonotype was seen many times. The chain is built from TRBV12-3 or TRBV12-4 and TRBJ2-2, with D possibly matching TRBD2 (6 bases). V lost 4 bases and J lost 5, with 8 bases in between. The CDR3 length is 13 residues. The CDR3 here is CASSSGLTGELFF. DNA for the CDR3: TGTGCCAGCAGTTCAGGACTAACCGGGGAGCTGTTTTTT.

The chain employs TRBV12-3 or TRBV12-4 and TRBJ1-5, with 8 bases matching TRBD1. J lost 4 bases, V lost 4 bases, and 21 bases had no gene match. The CDR3 spans 20 residues. The CDR3 region is CASSSTRQVDRGGCNQPQHF. The CDR3 DNA reads as TGTGCCAGCAGTTCAACACGCCAGGTAGACAGGGGTGGGTGTAATCAGCCCCAGCATTTT.

In this sample, this clonotype turned up many times. The V and J genes are TRBV7-2 and TRBJ2-7; a weak D match, TRBD1 (6 bases). The V end was cut by 1 base, the J end by 6 bases, with 19 bases between. From germline, CDR1 is SGHTA and CDR2 FQGNSA. The CDR3 runs to 16 residues. CDR3 nucleotides: TGTGCCAGCAGCTTAGTTACCGGCAGGGGTATCGGCGAGCAGTACTTC. Translated, it gives CASSLVTGRGIGEQYF.

This clonotype was picked up many times. The chain joins TRBV11-2 to TRBJ2-7; D call uncertain. The CDR3 consists of 11 residues. Trimming pared 6 bases from V and 7 bases from J, leaving 10 bases between. The germline V gene has CDR1 SGHAT and CDR2 FQNNGV. This chain's CDR3 is CASRTTLEQYF. CDR3 bases: TGTGCCAGCAGAACTACCCTTGAGCAGTACTTC. Drawing the rest from reference TRBV11-2 and TRBJ2-7, the complete variable domain is EAGVAQSPRYKIIEKRQSVAFWCNPISGHATLYWYQQILGQGPKLLIQFQNNGVVDDSQLPKDRFSAERLKGVDSTLKIQPAKLEDSAVYLCASRTTLEQYFGPGTRLTVT.